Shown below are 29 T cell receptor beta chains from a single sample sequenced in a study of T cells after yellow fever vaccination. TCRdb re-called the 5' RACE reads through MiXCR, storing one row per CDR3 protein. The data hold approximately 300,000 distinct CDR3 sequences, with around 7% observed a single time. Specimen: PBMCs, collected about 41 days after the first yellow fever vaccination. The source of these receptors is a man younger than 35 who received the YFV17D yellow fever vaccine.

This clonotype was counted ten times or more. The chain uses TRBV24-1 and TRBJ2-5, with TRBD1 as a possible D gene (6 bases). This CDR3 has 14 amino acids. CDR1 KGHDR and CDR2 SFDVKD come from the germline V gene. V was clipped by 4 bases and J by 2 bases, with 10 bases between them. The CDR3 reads CATSDLDSQETQYF. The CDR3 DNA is TGTGCCACCAGTGACCTGGACAGTCAAGAGACCCAGTACTTC.

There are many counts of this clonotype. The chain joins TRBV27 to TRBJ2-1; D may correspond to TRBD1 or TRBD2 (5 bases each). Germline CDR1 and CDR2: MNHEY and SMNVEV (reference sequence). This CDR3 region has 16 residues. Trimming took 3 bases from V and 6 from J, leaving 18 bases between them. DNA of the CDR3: TGTGCCAGCAGTTTCCGGACATCGATGAGGGTCAATGAGCAGTTCTTC. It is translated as CASSFRTSMRVNEQFF.

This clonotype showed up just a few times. CDR3 sequence: CASSLAGRVWSETQYF. CDR3 sequence (DNA): TGTGCCAGCAGCTTGGCGGGACGTGTCTGGTCGGAGACCCAGTACTTC. The chain employs TRBV5-6 and TRBJ2-5; D is perhaps TRBD1 or TRBD2 (5 bases each). The ends were cut back, 0 bases at V and 5 bases at J, with 17 bases in the middle. The CDR3 runs to 16 residues. The germline gives CDR1 SGHDT, CDR2 YYEEEE.

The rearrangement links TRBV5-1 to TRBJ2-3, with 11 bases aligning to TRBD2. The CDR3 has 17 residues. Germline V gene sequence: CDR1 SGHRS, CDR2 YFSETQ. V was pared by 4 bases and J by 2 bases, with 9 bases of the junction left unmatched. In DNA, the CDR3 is TGCGCCAGCAGCCGAGGGACTAGCGGTTTTTACACAGATACGCAGTATTTT. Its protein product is CASSRGTSGFYTDTQYF.

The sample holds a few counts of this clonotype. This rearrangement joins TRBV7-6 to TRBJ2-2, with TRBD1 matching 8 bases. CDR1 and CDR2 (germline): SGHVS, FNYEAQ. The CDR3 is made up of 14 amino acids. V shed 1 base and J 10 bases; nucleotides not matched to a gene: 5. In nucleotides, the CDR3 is TGTGCCAGCAGCTTAGAACAGGGGGTCGCGGAGCTGTTTTTT. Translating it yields CASSLEQGVAELFF.

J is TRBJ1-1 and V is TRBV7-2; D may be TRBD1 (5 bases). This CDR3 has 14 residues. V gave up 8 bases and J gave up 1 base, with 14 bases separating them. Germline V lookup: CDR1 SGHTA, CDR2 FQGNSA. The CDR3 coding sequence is TGTGCCAGCGGGTCCGGGGCTCAGAACACTGAAGCTTTCTTT. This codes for CASGSGAQNTEAFF.

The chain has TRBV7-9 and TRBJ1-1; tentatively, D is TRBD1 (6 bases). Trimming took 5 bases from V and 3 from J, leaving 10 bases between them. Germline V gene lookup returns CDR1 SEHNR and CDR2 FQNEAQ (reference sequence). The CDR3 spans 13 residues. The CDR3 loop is CASSATGYTEAFF. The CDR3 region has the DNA TGTGCCAGCAGCGCGACAGGCTACACTGAAGCTTTCTTT.

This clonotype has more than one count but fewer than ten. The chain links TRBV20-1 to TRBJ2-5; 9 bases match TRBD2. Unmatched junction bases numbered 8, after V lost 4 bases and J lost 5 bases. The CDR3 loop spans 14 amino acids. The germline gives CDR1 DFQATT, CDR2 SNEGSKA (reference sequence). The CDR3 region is CSATLLAGVETQYF. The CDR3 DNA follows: TGCAGTGCTACCCTCTTAGCGGGAGTCGAGACCCAGTACTTC.

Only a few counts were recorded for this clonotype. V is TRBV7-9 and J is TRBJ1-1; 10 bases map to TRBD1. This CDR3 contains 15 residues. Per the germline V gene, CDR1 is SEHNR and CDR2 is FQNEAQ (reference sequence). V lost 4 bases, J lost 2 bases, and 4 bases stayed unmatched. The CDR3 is CASSSGTGVNTEAFF. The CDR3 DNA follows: TGTGCCAGCAGCTCGGGGACAGGGGTAAACACTGAAGCTTTCTTT.

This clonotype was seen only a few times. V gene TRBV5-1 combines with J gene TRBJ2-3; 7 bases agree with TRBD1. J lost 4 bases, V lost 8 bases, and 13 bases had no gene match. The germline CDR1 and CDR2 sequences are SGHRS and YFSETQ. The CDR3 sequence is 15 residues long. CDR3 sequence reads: CASSPGTVVPDTQYF. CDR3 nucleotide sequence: TGCGCCAGTAGTCCCGGGACAGTAGTCCCAGATACGCAGTATTTT.

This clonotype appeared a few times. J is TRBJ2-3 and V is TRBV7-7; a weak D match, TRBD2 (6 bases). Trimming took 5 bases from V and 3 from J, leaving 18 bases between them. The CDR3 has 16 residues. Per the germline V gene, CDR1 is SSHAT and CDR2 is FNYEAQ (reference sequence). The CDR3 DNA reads TGTGCCAGCAGCACACTACCGGGAGACCCAACAGATACGCAGTATTTT. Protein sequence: CASSTLPGDPTDTQYF. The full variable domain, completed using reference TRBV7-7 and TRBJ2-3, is GAGVSQSPRYKVTKRGQDVTLRCDPISSHATLYWYQQALGQGPEFLTYFNYEAQPDKSGLPSDRFSAERPEGSISTLTIQRTEQRDSAMYRCASSTLPGDPTDTQYFGPGTRLTVL.

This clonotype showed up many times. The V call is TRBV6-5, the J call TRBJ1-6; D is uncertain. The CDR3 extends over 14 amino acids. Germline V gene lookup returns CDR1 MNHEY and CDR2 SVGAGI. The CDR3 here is CALRGSSYNSPLHF. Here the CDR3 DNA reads TGTGCGCTCCGGGGAAGCTCCTATAATTCACCCCTCCACTTT.

The CDR3 loop reads CASSPGTGNPQHF. Here the CDR3 DNA reads TGTGCCAGCTCACCAGGAACAGGGAACCCCCAGCATTTT. The genes are TRBV18 and TRBJ1-5; possible D gene TRBD1, 6 bases. V was cut by 2 bases and J by 10 bases, with 12 bases left in between. The V gene's germline CDR1 is KGHSH and CDR2 LQKENI. CDR3 length: 13 residues.

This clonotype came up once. For the CDR3, the DNA is TGCAGCGCCGCCCGAGGGGGGACCGCTTTCTTT. Amino acids: CSAARGGTAFF. V and J are TRBV29-1 and TRBJ1-1; D is perhaps TRBD1 (6 bases). Germline V gene data show CDR1 as SQVTM and CDR2 as ANQGSEA. Between the trimmed V and J ends, which lost 7 bases and 11 bases, there was a span of 17 bases. The CDR3 extends over 11 amino acids.

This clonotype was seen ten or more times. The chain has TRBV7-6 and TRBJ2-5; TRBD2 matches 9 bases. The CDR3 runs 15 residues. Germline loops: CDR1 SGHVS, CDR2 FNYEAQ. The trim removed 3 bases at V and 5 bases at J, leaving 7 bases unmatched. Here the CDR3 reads CASSFALAGGETQYF. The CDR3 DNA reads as TGTGCCAGCAGCTTTGCACTAGCGGGTGGGGAGACCCAGTACTTC.

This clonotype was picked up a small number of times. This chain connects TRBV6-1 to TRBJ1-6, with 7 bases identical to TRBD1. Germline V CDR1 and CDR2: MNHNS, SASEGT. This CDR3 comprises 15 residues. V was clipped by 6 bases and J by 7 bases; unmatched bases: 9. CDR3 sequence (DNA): TGTGCCAGCAGAACCCAGGGGGTTGCGAATTCACCCCTCCACTTT. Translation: CASRTQGVANSPLHF.

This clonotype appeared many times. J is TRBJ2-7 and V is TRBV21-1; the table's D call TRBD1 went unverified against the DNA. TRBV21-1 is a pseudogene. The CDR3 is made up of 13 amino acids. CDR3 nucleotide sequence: TGTGCCAGCAGTCGACAGGATTCCTACGAGCAGTACTTC. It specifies CASSRQDSYEQYF.

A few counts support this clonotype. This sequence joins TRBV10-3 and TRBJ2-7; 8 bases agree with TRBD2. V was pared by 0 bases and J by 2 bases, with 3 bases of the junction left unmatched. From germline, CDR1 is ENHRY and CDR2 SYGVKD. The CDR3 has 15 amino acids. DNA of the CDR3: TGTGCCATCAGTGAGTCAAAAGCGGGGGCCTACGAGCAGTACTTC. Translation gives CAISESKAGAYEQYF.

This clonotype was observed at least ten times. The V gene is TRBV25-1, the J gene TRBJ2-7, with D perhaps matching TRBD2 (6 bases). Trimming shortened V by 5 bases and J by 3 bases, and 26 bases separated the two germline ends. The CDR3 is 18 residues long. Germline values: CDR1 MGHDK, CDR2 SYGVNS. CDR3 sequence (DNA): TGTGCCAGCAGTCTACCCCCGGGGTTCGGGGGTAAAGGCTACGAGCAGTACGTC. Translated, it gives CASSLPPGFGGKGYEQYV.

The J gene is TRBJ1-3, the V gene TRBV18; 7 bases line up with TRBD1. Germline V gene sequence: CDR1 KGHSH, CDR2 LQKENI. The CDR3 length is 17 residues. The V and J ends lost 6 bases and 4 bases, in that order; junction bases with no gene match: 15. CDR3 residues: CASSQSSGTAAGNTIYF. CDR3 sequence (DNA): TGTGCCAGCTCGCAATCGTCCGGGACAGCGGCAGGAAACACCATATATTTT.

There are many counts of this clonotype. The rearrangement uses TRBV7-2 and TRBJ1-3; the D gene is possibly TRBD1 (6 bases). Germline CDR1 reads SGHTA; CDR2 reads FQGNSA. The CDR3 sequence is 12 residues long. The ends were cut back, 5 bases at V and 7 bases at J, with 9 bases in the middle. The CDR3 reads CASSQRGNTIYF. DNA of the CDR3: TGTGCCAGCAGCCAGAGGGGGAACACCATATATTTT.

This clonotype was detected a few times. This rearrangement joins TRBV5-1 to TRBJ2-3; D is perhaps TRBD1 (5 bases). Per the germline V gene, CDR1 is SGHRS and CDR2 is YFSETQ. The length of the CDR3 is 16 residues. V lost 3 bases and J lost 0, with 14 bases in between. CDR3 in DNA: TGCGCCAGCAGCTCCCTCGTGGGGCAAAGCACAGATACGCAGTATTTT. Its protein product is CASSSLVGQSTDTQYF.

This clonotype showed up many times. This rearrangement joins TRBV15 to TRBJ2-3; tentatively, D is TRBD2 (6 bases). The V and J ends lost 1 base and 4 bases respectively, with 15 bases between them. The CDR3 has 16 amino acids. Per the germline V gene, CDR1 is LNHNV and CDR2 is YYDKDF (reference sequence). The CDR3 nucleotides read TGTGCCACCAGCAGAGTGGGACTCCTAAGTGCAGATACGCAGTATTTT. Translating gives CATSRVGLLSADTQYF. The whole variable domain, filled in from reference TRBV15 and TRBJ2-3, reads DAMVIQNPRYQVTQFGKPVTLSCSQTLNHNVMYWYQQKSSQAPKLLFHYYDKDFNNEADTPDNFQSRRPNTSFCFLDIRSPGLGDTAMYLCATSRVGLLSADTQYFGPGTRLTVL.

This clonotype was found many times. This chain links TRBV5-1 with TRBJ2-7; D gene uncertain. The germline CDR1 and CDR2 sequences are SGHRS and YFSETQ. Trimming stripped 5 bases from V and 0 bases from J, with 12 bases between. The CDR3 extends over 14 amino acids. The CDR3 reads CASSQGPISYEQYF. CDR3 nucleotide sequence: TGCGCCAGCAGTCAAGGACCGATCTCCTACGAGCAGTACTTC.

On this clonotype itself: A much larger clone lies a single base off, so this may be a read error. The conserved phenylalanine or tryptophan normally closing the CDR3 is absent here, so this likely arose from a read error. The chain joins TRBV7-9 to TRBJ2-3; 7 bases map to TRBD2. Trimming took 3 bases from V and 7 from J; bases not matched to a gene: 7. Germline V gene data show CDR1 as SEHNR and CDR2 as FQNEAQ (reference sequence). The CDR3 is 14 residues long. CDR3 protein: CASSFHTGRNTQYL. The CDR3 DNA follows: TGTGCCAGCAGCTTTCATACCGGGAGGAATACGCAGTATTTA.

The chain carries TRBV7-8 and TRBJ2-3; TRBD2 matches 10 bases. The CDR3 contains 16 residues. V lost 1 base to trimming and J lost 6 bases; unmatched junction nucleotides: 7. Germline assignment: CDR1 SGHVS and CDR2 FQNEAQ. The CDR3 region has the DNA TGTGCCAGCAGCTTAGTATCAGCGGGGGGGTTGGATACGCAGTATTTT. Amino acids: CASSLVSAGGLDTQYF.

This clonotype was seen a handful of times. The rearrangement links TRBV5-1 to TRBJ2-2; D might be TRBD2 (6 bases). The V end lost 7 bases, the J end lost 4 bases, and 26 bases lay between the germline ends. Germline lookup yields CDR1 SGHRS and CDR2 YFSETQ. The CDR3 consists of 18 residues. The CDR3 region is CASSTGLRNPPSTGELFF. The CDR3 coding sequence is TGCGCCAGCTCAACGGGACTGCGGAACCCCCCTAGCACCGGGGAGCTGTTTTTT.

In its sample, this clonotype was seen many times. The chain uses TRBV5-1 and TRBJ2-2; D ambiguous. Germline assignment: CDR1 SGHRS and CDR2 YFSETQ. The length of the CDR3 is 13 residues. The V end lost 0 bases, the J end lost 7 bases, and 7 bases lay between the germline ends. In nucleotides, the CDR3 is TGCGCCAGCAGCTTGGTGTGGGACGGGGAGCTGTTTTTT. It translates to CASSLVWDGELFF.

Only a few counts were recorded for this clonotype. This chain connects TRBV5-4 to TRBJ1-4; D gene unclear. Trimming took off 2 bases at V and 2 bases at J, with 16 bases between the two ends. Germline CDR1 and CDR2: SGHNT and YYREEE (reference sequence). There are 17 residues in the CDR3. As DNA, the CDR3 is TGTGCCAGCAGCTTCGGACCCGGCACGGACACTAATGAAAAACTGTTTTTT. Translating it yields CASSFGPGTDTNEKLFF.